What follows are 26 T cell receptor beta chains derived from one specimen sequenced in a study of T cell responses to AZD1222 COVID-19 vaccine. The assay was immunoSEQ multiplex PCR, and TCRdb's table has in-frame clones only and misses some. In the table there are 90,000 to 120,000 clones, about nine tenths of which are singletons. Sample: peripheral blood, taken 28 days after the second AZD1222 dose. These receptors were collected from an adult who received the AZD1222 COVID-19 vaccine.

The chain carries TRBV13 and TRBJ2-2; TRBD2 matches at 12 bases. CDR1 is PRHDT and CDR2 is FYEKMQ in the germline V gene (reference sequence). The CDR3 extends over 17 amino acids. Germline trimming cut 4 bases from V and 0 bases from J; bases unmatched to any gene: 3. Here the CDR3 DNA reads TGTGCCAGCAGCTCGGGACTAGCGGGCTCGAACACCGGGGAGCTGTTTTTT. Translated: CASSSGLAGSNTGELFF. The full variable domain, completed using reference TRBV13 and TRBJ2-2, is AAGVIQSPRHLIKEKRETATLKCYPIPRHDTVYWYQQGPGQDPQFLISFYEKMQSDKGSIPDRFSAQQFSDYHSELNMSSLELGDSALYFCASSSGLAGSNTGELFFGEGSRLTVL.

CDR3 loop: CASNWTGELFF. The DNA for the CDR3 is TGTGCCAGCAATTGGACGGGGGAGCTGTTTTTT. The rearrangement links TRBV6-5 to TRBJ2-2; no reliable D call. This CDR3 has 11 residues. Germline V gene data show CDR1 as MNHEY and CDR2 as SVGAGI. The V end was cut by 7 bases, the J end by 8 bases, with 8 bases between.

The V call is TRBV9, the J call TRBJ1-1; D remains unclear. The CDR3 totals 15 residues. The germline CDR1 and CDR2 sequences are SGDLS and YYNGEE. V lost 0 bases, J lost 1 base, and 10 bases lay in between. CDR3 sequence: CASSVAVQPNTEAFF. The CDR3 bases are TGTGCCAGCAGCGTAGCTGTACAGCCGAACACTGAAGCTTTCTTT. Looking up the rest from reference TRBV9 and TRBJ1-1 gives the full variable domain: DSGVTQTPKHLITATGQRVTLRCSPRSGDLSVYWYQQSLDQGLQFLIQYYNGEERAKGNILERFSAQQFPDLHSELNLSSLELGDSALYFCASSVAVQPNTEAFFGQGTRLTVV.

The chain recombines TRBV27 with TRBJ1-5; D call uncertain. The V and J ends lost 0 bases and 4 bases respectively, with 7 bases between them. CDR1 and CDR2 (germline): MNHEY, SMNVEV (reference sequence). CDR3 length equals 14 residues. In DNA, the CDR3 is TGTGCCAGCAGTTTATCGGGAAGGAATCAGCCCCAGCATTTT. Translating it yields CASSLSGRNQPQHF.

The rearrangement joins TRBV9 to TRBJ2-1; D possibly corresponds to TRBD1 (6 bases). The ends were cut back, 4 bases at V and 7 bases at J, with 12 bases in the middle. The CDR3 loop spans 13 amino acids. Germline CDR1 and CDR2: SGDLS and YYNGEE. The CDR3 DNA is TGTGCCAGCAGCAAGAACAGGGTAAATGAGCAGTTCTTC. Residues: CASSKNRVNEQFF.

The CDR3 sequence: CASSTGTGEDTIYF. CDR3 in DNA: TGTGCCAGCAGCACCGGGACAGGGGAAGACACCATATATTTT. The chain is built from TRBV9 and TRBJ1-3, with TRBD1 matching over 10 bases. This CDR3 has 14 amino acids. With 4 bases clipped from V and 8 bases from J, the junction kept 6 bases outside the gene matches. Germline loops: CDR1 SGDLS, CDR2 YYNGEE.

The chain links TRBV6-5 to TRBJ1-2; 8 bases are shared with TRBD1. From germline, CDR1 is MNHEY and CDR2 SVGAGI. The length of the CDR3 is 14 residues. The V segment lost 2 bases and the J segment 2 bases; nucleotides outside the gene matches: 1. The CDR3 is CASSYQGANYGYTF. DNA for the CDR3: TGTGCCAGCAGTTACCAGGGGGCAAACTATGGCTACACCTTC.

The rearrangement uses TRBV6-5 and TRBJ2-7; either TRBD1 or TRBD2 may supply D (5 bases each). The V end was cut by 7 bases, the J end by 4 bases, with 14 bases between. CDR3 size: 13 residues. The germline gives CDR1 MNHEY, CDR2 SVGAGI. This CDR3 reads CASKGTDLYEQYF. CDR3 DNA: TGTGCCAGCAAAGGGACGGATCTGTACGAGCAGTACTTC.

Here the CDR3 reads CSARRRETQYF. The DNA of the CDR3 is TGCAGTGCCCGTAGGAGGGAGACCCAGTACTTC. This chain uses TRBV20-1 with TRBJ2-5; possible D gene TRBD2, 5 bases. This CDR3 spans 11 amino acids. Per germline, CDR1 DFQATT and CDR2 SNEGSKA (reference sequence). V lost 6 bases and J lost 5, with 10 bases in between.

The chain has TRBV9 and TRBJ2-7; D unresolved. CDR3 length: 18 amino acids. Germline-derived CDR1 and CDR2 are SGDLS and YYNGEE. Trimming removed 4 bases at V and 7 bases at J, with 30 bases between. CDR3 in amino acids: CASSPTLLFSPGVGEQYF. The CDR3 DNA sequence: TGTGCCAGCAGCCCGACTCTTCTGTTTTCTCCGGGTGTTGGGGAGCAGTACTTC.

V usage is TRBV3-1 (or the pseudogene TRBV3-2) and J usage is TRBJ2-4, with 11 positions matching TRBD2. Germline lookup yields CDR1 LGHDT and CDR2 YNNKEL (reference sequence). The junction had 7 bases not matched to a gene; V was cut back by 0 bases and J by 0 bases. This CDR3 has 19 residues. In nucleotides, the CDR3 is TGTGCCAGCAGCCAAGATTGGCTAGCGGGGGGCCTAGCCAAAAACATTCAGTACTTC. Amino acids: CASSQDWLAGGLAKNIQYF.

The rearrangement links TRBV15 to TRBJ1-2; a possible D gene is TRBD1 (6 bases). The CDR3 has 16 amino acids. Trimming stripped 5 bases from V and 5 bases from J, with 21 bases between. Germline values: CDR1 LNHNV, CDR2 YYDKDF (reference sequence). This chain's CDR3 is CATSGLTTGLEYGYTF. CDR3 DNA sequence: TGTGCCACCAGCGGGTTAACCACAGGGCTGGAATATGGCTACACCTTC.

The rearrangement joins TRBV27 to TRBJ1-4; D is uncertain. The CDR3 is 14 amino acids. Germline loops: CDR1 MNHEY, CDR2 SMNVEV (reference sequence). V shed 7 bases and J shed 4 bases, with 13 bases lying between them. The CDR3, as DNA: TGTGCCAGCAAGTCTCCGGAGATTAATGAAAAACTGTTTTTT. Translating it yields CASKSPEINEKLFF. The full variable domain, completed using reference TRBV27 and TRBJ1-4, is EAQVTQNPRYLITVTGKKLTVTCSQNMNHEYMSWYRQDPGLGLRQIYYSMNVEVTDKGDVPEGYKVSRKEKRNFPLILESPSPNQTSLYFCASKSPEINEKLFFGSGTQLSVL.

The chain employs TRBV5-1 and TRBJ2-1; D assignment may be TRBD1 or TRBD2 (5 bases each). This CDR3 has 14 amino acids. Deletions cut 7 bases from V and 5 bases from J, with 16 bases between. Germline loops: CDR1 SGHRS, CDR2 YFSETQ. As DNA, the CDR3 is TGCGCCAGCCTCACCGGGACGGAGAACAATGAGCAGTTCTTC. Encoded protein: CASLTGTENNEQFF.

The V call is TRBV20-1, the J call TRBJ1-1; D unresolved. The CDR3 consists of 11 residues. Per germline, CDR1 DFQATT and CDR2 SNEGSKA (reference sequence). Trimming removed 5 bases from V and 2 bases from J, with 6 bases in between. The CDR3 DNA reads as TGCAGTGCTCTCCTAAACACTGAAGCTTTCTTT. It yields the protein CSALLNTEAFF.

The rearrangement joins TRBV7-9 to TRBJ2-7; D possibly corresponds to TRBD2 (6 bases). Germline V gene lookup returns CDR1 SEHNR and CDR2 FQNEAQ (reference sequence). Trimming cost V 3 bases and J 4 bases, with 13 bases left between them. The CDR3 length is 14 residues. This CDR3 reads CASSFSEGRYEQYF. In DNA, the CDR3 is TGTGCCAGCAGCTTCTCGGAGGGGAGGTACGAGCAGTACTTC.

The V gene is TRBV7-6, the J gene TRBJ1-2, with D possibly being TRBD1 (5 bases). The CDR3 is 14 amino acids. V gave up 1 base and J gave up 8 bases, with 14 bases separating them. The germline V gene has CDR1 SGHVS and CDR2 FNYEAQ. The CDR3 DNA reads TGTGCCAGCAGCTTAGAGGTCGGGGGTGGAGGCTACACCTTC. Translated: CASSLEVGGGGYTF.

The chain couples TRBV28 to TRBJ1-5, with D hard to call. The V gene's germline CDR1 is MDHEN and CDR2 SYDVKM. The V end was cut by 10 bases, the J end by 0 bases, with 19 bases between. This CDR3 is 16 amino acids long. CDR3 in DNA: TGTGCCACCTATAGCACTCGGTCGTATAGCAATCAGCCCCAGCATTTT. This translates into CATYSTRSYSNQPQHF.

This clone appeared many times. The rearrangement links TRBV5-6 to TRBJ2-5; D remains ambiguous. This CDR3 is built from 14 residues. In germline, CDR1 is SGHDT, CDR2 YYEEEE. The ends were cut back, 0 bases at V and 6 bases at J, with 12 bases in the middle. CDR3 nucleotide sequence: TGTGCCAGCAGCTTGGCAGCCGGTCGAAAGACCCAGTACTTC. This codes for CASSLAAGRKTQYF.

This clone was observed a handful of times. The rearrangement links TRBV10-2 to TRBJ1-1; D call uncertain. The V gene's germline CDR1 is WSHSY and CDR2 SAAADI. The CDR3 sequence is 11 residues long. V lost 10 bases and J 3 bases, leaving 9 bases between the germline ends. CDR3 DNA sequence: TGCGCCACCCGGGAGGACACTGAAGCTTTCTTT. This gives the protein CATREDTEAFF.

This clone appeared once. CDR3 amino acids: CASSKEGGRWETQYF. As DNA, the CDR3 is TGTGCCAGCAGCAAAGAAGGGGGAAGGTGGGAGACCCAGTACTTC. The rearrangement links TRBV21-1 to TRBJ2-5; no check of the table's D call, TRBD1, against the DNA was made. TRBV21-1 is annotated as a pseudogene. The CDR3 length is 15 residues.

The chain uses TRBV30 and TRBJ2-2, with TRBD1 as a possible D gene (5 bases). The germline gives CDR1 GTSNPN, CDR2 SVGIG (reference sequence). The CDR3 has 13 residues. The V and J ends lost 3 bases and 8 bases respectively, with 13 bases between them. The CDR3 spells CAWRGSGWGELFF. In nucleotides, the CDR3 is TGTGCCTGGAGAGGATCAGGGTGGGGGGAGCTGTTTTTT.

The rearrangement joins TRBV5-6 to TRBJ2-5, with TRBD2 identical over 12 bases. This CDR3 comprises 16 residues. V lost 1 base and J lost 2; bases outside the gene matches: 3. The germline gives CDR1 SGHDT, CDR2 YYEEEE. Written as DNA, the CDR3 is TGTGCCAGCAGCTTGACCGGGACTAGCGGGCAAGAGACCCAGTACTTC. Amino acids: CASSLTGTSGQETQYF.

There are a few counts of this clone. CDR3 in DNA: TGTGCCAGCAGCTGGGGCGGGGGGGTCACAGATACGCAGTATTTT. Translating it yields CASSWGGGVTDTQYF. The chain couples TRBV3-1 (or the pseudogene TRBV3-2) to TRBJ2-3; 9 positions agree with TRBD2. V shed 5 bases, J shed 2 bases, and the junction held 5 bases outside the gene matches. The CDR3 loop spans 15 amino acids. CDR1 and CDR2 (germline): LGHDT, YNNKEL (reference sequence).

The sample holds one count of this clone. The chain couples TRBV19 to TRBJ1-5; D call uncertain. V shed 0 bases and J shed 2 bases, with 14 bases lying between them. From germline, CDR1 is LNHDA and CDR2 SQIVND (reference sequence). This CDR3 contains 17 residues. CDR3 amino acids: CASSIERIRRGNQPQHF. For the CDR3, the DNA is TGTGCCAGTAGTATAGAGAGGATAAGGCGAGGCAATCAGCCCCAGCATTTT.

The chain uses TRBV7-2 and TRBJ2-1; the match to TRBD2 covers 10 bases. Trimming took 4 bases from V and 5 from J; bases not matched to a gene: 5. Germline CDR1 and CDR2: SGHTA and FQGNSA. This CDR3 is built from 15 residues. The CDR3 DNA follows: TGTGCCAGCAGCTATTCTAGCGGGAGTAACAATGAGCAGTTCTTC. Translated: CASSYSSGSNNEQFF.